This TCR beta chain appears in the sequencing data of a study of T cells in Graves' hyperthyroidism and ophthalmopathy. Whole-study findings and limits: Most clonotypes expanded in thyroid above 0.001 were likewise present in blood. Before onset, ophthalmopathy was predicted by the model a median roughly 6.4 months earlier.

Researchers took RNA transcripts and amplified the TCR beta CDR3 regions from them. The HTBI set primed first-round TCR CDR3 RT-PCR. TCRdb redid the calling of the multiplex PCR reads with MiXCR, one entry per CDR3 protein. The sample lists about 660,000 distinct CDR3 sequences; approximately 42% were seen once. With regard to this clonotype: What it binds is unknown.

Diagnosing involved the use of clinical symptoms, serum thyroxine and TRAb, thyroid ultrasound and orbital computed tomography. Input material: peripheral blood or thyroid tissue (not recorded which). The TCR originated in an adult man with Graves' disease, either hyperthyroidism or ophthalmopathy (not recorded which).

The CDR3 reads CATSETQYF. The CDR3 DNA sequence: TGTGCCACGTCAGAGACCCAGTACTTC. The chain links TRBV7-8 to TRBJ2-5; D gene uncertain. The V gene's germline CDR1 is SGHVS and CDR2 FQNEAQ. The V gene lost 10 bases and the J gene lost 4 bases, with 4 bases spanning the gap. The CDR3 has 9 residues.